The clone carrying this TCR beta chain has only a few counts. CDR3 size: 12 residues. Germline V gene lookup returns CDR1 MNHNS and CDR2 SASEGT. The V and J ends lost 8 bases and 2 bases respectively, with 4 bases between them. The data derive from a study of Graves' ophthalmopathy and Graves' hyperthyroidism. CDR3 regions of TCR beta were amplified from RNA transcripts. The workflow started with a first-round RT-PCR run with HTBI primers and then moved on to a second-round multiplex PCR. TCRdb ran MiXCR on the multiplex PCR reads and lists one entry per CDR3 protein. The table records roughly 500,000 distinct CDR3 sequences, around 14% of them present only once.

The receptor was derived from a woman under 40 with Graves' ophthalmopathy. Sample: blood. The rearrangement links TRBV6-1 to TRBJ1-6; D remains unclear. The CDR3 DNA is TGTGCCAGCGGGACCTATAATTCACCCCTCCACTTT. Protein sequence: CASGTYNSPLHF.